Below, one TCR beta chain is given with its context. Its specificity is unknown. The record originates from a study of T-cell memory formation after mild COVID-19. As for the study in general: Largely, the TCR clusters proved donor specific.

Study results and caveats: Several responding clones turned up in pre-infection memory, indicating that cross-reactive memory may have taken part. CD4+ contracting clones were mainly CM and EM; CD8+ ones, EMRA.

5'RACE primed at constant segments yielded TCR alpha and TCR beta cDNA libraries bearing sample barcodes and UMIs. TCRdb recomputed calls from the 5' RACE reads with MiXCR, one row per CDR3 protein. The data hold some 110,000 distinct CDR3 sequences, with roughly 12% observed a single time. The clonotype comes from an adult woman who had mild COVID-19 (a few samples of this study predate the infection). Cell type and time point are not known. Material for sequencing was PBMCs or a T cell subset sorted from them (not recorded which).

This CDR3 reads CASNRQGAGNTIYF. CDR3 bases: TGTGCCAGCAATCGACAGGGGGCTGGAAACACCATATATTTT. V gene TRBV6-5 combines with J gene TRBJ1-3; TRBD1 matches 9 bases. CDR3 length: 14 residues. V was pared by 7 bases and J by 2 bases, with 3 bases of the junction left unmatched. Germline lookup yields CDR1 MNHEY and CDR2 SVGAGI.